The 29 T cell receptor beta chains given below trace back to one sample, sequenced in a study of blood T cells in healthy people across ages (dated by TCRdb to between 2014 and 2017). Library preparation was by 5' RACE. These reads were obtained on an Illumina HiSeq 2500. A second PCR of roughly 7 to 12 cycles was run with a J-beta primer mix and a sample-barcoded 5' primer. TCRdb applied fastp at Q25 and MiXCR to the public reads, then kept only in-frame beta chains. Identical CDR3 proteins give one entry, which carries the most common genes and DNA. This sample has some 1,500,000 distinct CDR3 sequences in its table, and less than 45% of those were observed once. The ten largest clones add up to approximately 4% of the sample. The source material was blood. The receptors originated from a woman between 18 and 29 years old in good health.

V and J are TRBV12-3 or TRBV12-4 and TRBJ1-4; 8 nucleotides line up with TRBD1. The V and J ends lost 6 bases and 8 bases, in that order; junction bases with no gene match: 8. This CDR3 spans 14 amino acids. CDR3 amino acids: CASSVSRGREKLFF. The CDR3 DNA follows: TGTGCCAGCAGCGTGAGCAGGGGGCGGGAAAAACTGTTTTTT.

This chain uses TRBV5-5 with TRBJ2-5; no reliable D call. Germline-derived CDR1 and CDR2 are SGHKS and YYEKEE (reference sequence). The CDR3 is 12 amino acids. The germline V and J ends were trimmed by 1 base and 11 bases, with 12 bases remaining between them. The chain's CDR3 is CASSLFGLSQYF. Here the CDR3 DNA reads TGTGCCAGCAGCTTGTTCGGGCTTAGTCAGTACTTC.

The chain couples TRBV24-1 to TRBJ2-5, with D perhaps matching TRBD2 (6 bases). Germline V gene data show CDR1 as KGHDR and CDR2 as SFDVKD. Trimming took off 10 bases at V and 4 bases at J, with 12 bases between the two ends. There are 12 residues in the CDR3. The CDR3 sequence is CATRGVGETQYF. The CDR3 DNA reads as TGTGCCACGCGGGGCGTCGGAGAGACCCAGTACTTC.

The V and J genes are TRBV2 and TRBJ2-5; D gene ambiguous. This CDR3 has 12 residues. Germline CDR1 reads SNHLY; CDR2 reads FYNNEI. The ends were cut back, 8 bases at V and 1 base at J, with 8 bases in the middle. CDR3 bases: TGTGCCAGCCACTGGATCCAAGAGACCCAGTACTTC. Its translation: CASHWIQETQYF.

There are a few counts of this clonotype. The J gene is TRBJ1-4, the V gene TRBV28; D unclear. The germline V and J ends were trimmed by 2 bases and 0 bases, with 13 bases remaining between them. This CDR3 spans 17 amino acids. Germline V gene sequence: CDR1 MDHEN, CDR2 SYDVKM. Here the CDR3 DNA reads TGTGCCAGCAGTTTAACGAACAGCCTCTCAACTAATGAAAAACTGTTTTTT. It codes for CASSLTNSLSTNEKLFF.

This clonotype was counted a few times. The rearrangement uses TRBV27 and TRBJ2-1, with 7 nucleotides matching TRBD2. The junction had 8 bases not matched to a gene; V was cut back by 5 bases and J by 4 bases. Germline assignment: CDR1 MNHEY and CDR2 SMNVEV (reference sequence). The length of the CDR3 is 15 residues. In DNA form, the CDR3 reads TGTGCCAGCAGTCTGACTAGCTTCTCTTACAATGAGCAGTTCTTC. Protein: CASSLTSFSYNEQFF.

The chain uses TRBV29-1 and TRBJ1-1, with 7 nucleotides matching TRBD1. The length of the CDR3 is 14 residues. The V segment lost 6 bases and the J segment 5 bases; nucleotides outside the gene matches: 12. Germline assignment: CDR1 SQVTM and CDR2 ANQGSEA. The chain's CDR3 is CSVTPNRGGTEAFF. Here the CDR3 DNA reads TGCAGCGTCACACCTAACAGGGGCGGTACTGAAGCTTTCTTT.

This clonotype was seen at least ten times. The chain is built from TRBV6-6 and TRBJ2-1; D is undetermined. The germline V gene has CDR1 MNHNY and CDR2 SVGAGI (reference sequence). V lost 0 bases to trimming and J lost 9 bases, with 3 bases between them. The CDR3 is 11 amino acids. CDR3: CASSYSTEQFF. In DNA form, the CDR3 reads TGTGCCAGCAGTTACTCTACTGAGCAGTTCTTC.

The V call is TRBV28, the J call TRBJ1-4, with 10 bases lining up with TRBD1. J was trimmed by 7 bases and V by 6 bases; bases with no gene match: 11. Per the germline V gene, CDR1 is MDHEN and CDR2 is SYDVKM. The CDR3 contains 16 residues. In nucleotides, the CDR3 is TGTGCCAGCAGCAGACTGCCGGGACAGGGGCGTGAAAAACTGTTTTTT. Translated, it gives CASSRLPGQGREKLFF.

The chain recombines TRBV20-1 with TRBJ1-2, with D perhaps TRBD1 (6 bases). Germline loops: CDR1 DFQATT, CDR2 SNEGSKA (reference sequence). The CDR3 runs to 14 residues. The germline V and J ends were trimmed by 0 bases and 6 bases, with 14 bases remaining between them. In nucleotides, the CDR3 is TGCAGTGCTAGAGATCCGGCAGGGGTGGATGGCTACACCTTC. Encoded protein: CSARDPAGVDGYTF.

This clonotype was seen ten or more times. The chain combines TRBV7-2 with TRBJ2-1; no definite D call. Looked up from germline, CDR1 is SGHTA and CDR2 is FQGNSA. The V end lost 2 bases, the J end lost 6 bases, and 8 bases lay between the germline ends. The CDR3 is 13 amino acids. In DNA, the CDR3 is TGTGCCAGCAGCTTAAAAGCCCTCAATGAGCAGTTCTTC. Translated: CASSLKALNEQFF. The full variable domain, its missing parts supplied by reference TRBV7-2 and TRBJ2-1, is GAGVSQSPSNKVTEKGKDVELRCDPISGHTALYWYRQSLGQGLEFLIYFQGNSAPDKSGLPSDRFSAERTGGSVSTLTIQRTQQEDSAVYLCASSLKALNEQFFGPGTRLTVL.

The CDR3 DNA reads as TGCGCCAGCAGCCCGGTTACAGGGAAAGATACGCAGTATTTT. This encodes CASSPVTGKDTQYF. The rearrangement joins TRBV5-1 to TRBJ2-3; possibly TRBD1 for D (6 bases). V was trimmed by 4 bases and J by 5 bases, leaving 14 bases between them. Per the germline V gene, CDR1 is SGHRS and CDR2 is YFSETQ. There are 14 residues in the CDR3.

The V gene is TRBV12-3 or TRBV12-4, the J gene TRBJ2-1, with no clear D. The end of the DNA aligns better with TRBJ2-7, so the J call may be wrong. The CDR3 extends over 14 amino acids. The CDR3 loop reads CASSFSVSYNEQYF. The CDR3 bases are TGTGCCAGCAGTTTTAGTGTCTCCTACAATGAGCAGTACTTC.

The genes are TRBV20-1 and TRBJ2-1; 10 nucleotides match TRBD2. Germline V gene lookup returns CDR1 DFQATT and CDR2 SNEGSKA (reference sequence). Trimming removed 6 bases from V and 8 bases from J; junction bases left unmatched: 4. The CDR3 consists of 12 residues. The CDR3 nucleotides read TGCAGTGCGCGGACTAGCGGCGATGAGCAGTTCTTC. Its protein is CSARTSGDEQFF.

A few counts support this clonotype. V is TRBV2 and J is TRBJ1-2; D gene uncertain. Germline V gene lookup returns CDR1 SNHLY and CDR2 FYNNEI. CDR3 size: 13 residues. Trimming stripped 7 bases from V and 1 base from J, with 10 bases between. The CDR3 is CASNGQFNYGYTF. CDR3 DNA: TGTGCCAGCAATGGGCAGTTTAACTATGGCTACACCTTC.

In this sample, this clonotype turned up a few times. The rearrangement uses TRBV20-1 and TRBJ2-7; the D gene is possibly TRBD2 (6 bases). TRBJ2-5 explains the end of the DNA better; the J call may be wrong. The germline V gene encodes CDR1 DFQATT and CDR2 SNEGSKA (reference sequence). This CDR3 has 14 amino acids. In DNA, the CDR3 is TGCAGTGAGTTGAAGCGCGGAGGGCGAGAGACCCAGTACTTC. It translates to CSELKRGGRETQYF.

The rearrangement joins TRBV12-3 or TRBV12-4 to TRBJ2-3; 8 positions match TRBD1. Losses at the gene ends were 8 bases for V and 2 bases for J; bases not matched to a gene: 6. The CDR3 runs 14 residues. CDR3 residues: CASSQDRDTDTQYF. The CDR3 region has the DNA TGTGCCAGCTCTCAGGACAGGGACACAGATACGCAGTATTTT.

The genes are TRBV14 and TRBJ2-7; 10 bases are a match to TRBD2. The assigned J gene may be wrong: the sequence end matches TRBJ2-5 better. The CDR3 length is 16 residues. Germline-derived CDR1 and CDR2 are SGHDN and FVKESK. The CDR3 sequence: CASSPLGAGGSETQYF. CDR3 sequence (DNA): TGTGCCAGCAGCCCCCTAGGAGCGGGGGGGTCAGAGACCCAGTACTTC.

The CDR3 loop is CASSLVGPRGDTQYF. CDR3 sequence (DNA): TGTGCCAGCAGTTTAGTGGGCCCACGGGGAGATACGCAGTATTTT. The genes are TRBV28 and TRBJ2-3; D might be TRBD2 (5 bases). Trimming pared 2 bases from V and 5 bases from J, leaving 14 bases between. In germline, CDR1 is MDHEN, CDR2 SYDVKM. This CDR3 comprises 15 residues.

The CDR3 is CASSLAGGLHNEQFF. Written as DNA, the CDR3 is TGCGCCAGCAGCTTGGCGGGGGGGCTCCACAATGAGCAGTTCTTC. The chain uses TRBV5-1 and TRBJ2-1; 8 bases are a match to TRBD2. The CDR3 is 15 amino acids. With V trimmed by 0 bases and J by 5 bases, 4 bases remained unmatched. Per the germline V gene, CDR1 is SGHRS and CDR2 is YFSETQ.

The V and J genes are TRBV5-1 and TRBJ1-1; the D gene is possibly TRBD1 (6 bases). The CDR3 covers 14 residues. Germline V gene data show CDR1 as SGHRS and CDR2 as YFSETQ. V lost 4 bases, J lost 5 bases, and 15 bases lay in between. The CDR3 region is CASSPPSGVTEAFF. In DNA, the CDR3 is TGCGCCAGCAGCCCCCCTTCAGGGGTGACTGAAGCTTTCTTT.

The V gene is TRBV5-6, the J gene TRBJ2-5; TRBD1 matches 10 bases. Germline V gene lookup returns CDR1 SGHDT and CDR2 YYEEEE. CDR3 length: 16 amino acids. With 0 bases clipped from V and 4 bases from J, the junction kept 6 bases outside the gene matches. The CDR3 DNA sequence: TGTGCCAGCAGCTTGGACTCCGGGACAGGGGCAGAGACCCAGTACTTC. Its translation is CASSLDSGTGAETQYF.

For the CDR3, the DNA is TGTGCCAGCAGTTTCGAAGAGGGGGCGAACACTGAAGCTTTCTTT. This translates into CASSFEEGANTEAFF. V is TRBV12-3 or TRBV12-4 and J is TRBJ1-1; 7 bases are shared with TRBD1. The CDR3 is 15 amino acids. V was clipped by 3 bases and J by 1 base; unmatched bases: 5.

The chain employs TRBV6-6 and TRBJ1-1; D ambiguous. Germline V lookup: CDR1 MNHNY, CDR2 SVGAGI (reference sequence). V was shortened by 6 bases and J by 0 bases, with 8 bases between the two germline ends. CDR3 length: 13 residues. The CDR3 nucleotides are TGTGCCAGCAGGCCACCCGTGAACACTGAAGCTTTCTTT. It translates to CASRPPVNTEAFF.

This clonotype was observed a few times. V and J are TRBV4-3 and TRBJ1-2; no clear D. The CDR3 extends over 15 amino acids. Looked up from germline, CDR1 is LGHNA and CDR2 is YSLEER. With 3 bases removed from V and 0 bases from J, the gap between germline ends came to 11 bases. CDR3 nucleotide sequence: TGCGCCAGCAGCCAGACCCAGGATTCTAACTATGGCTACACCTTC. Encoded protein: CASSQTQDSNYGYTF.

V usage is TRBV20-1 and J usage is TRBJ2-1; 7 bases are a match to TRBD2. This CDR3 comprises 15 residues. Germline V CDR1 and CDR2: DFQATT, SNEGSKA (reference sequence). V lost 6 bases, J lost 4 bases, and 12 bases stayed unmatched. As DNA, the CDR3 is TGCAGTGCCGTTACCCTAACTAGCGTTTACAATGAGCAGTTCTTC. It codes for CSAVTLTSVYNEQFF.

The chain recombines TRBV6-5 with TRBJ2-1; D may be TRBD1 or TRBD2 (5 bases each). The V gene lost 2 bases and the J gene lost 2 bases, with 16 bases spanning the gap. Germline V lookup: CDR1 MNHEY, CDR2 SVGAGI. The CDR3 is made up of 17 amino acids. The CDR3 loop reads CASSYQVGDGTYNEQFF. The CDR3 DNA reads TGTGCCAGCAGTTACCAAGTCGGGGACGGAACCTACAATGAGCAGTTCTTC.

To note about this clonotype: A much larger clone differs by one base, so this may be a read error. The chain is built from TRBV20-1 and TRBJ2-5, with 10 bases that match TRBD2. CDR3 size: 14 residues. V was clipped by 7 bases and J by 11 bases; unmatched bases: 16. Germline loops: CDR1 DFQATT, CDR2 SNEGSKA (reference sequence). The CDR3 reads CSVERGGSYNEQYF. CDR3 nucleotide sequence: TGCAGTGTTGAGCGGGGGGGATCCTACAATGAGCAGTACTTC.

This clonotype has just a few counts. CDR3 in amino acids: CASSLAPDRYGYTF. The CDR3 region has the DNA TGCGCCAGCAGCTTGGCACCAGACCGGTATGGCTACACCTTC. The genes are TRBV5-1 and TRBJ1-2; D gene uncertain. The CDR3 has 14 amino acids. CDR1 and CDR2 from the germline V gene are SGHRS and YFSETQ. Trimming took off 0 bases at V and 5 bases at J, with 11 bases between the two ends.